The present T cell receptor (beta chain) was sequenced within a study of blood T cell repertoires in COVID-19. Study-level background: Researchers got acute and convalescent COVID-19 samples from the United States, Italy and Spain. PBMCs, B-cell-depleted T cells, or T cells provided the cDNA or gDNA that made up the material.

Authors' methods: Quantification of nucleated cells was approximated via reference gene primer amplification. TCRdb's copy holds only in-frame clones and misses some; the assay was immunoSEQ multiplex PCR. Clone size and V and J calls were adopted from that table, with D and trimming inferred from the DNA. The table records nearly 350,000 clones, 65% to 85% of them present only once. The germline CDR1 and CDR2 sequences are MNHEY and SMNVEV (reference sequence). The V end was cut by 5 bases, the J end by 3 bases, with 18 bases between. There are 16 residues in the CDR3. This receptor was identified in a man aged 30 to 39 with active or convalescent COVID-19. Sequencing was performed on peripheral blood. This chain uses TRBV27 with TRBJ2-3, with D hard to call. CDR3 protein: CASSPPLRPPTDTQYF. Written as DNA, the CDR3 is TGTGCCAGCAGTCCTCCCCTCAGGCCGCCAACAGATACGCAGTATTTT.